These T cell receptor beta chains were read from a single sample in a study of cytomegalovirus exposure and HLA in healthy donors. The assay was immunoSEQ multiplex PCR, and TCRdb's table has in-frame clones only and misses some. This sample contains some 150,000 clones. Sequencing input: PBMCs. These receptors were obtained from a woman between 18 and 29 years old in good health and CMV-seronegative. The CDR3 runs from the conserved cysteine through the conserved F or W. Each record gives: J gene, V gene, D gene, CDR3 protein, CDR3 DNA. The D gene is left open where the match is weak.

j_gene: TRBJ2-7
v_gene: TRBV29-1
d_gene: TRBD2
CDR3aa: CSVSGRAGGEQYF
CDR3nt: TGCAGCGTAAGCGGGAGGGCCGGGGGGGAGCAGTACTTC

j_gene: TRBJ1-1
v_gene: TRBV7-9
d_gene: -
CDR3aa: CASSAGVGNTEAFF
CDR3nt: TGTGCCAGCAGCGCAGGGGTTGGAAACACTGAAGCTTTCTTT

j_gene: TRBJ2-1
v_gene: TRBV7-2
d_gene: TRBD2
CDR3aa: CASSFEPGGRGGQFF
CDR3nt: TGTGCCAGCAGCTTCGAACCTGGCGGGAGGGGTGGGCAGTTCTTC

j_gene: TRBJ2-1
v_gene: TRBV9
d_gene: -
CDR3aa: CASSRDSGPYNEQFF
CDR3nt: TGTGCCAGCAGCCGGGACTCTGGCCCCTACAATGAGCAGTTCTTC

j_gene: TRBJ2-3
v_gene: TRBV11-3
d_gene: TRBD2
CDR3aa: CASSSKAGVGTDTQYF
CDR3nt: TGTGCCAGCAGCTCAAAAGCGGGAGTAGGGACAGATACGCAGTATTTT

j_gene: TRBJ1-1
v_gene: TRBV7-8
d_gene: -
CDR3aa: CASSLSVNTEAFF
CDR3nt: TGTGCCAGCAGCTTATCAGTGAACACTGAAGCTTTCTTT

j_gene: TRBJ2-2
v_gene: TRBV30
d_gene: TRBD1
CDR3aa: CAWRQGDGGELFF
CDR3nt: TGTGCCTGGCGACAGGGTGATGGCGGGGAGCTGTTTTTT

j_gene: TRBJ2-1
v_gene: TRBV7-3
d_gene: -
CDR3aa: CASSPNYDSYNEQFF
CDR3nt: TGTGCCAGCAGCCCGAACTATGACTCCTACAATGAGCAGTTCTTC

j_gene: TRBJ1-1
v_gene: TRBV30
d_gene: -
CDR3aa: CAWSDSEAFF
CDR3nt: TGTGCCTGGTCCGACTCTGAGGCTTTCTTT

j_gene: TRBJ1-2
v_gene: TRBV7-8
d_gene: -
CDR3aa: CASSMGTGNYGYTF
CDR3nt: TGTGCCAGCAGCATGGGTACGGGGAACTATGGCTACACCTTC

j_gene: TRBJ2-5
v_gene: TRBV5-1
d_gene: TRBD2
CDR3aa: CASSTGGTRGETQYF
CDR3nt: TGCGCCAGCAGCACAGGCGGGACTAGAGGGGAGACCCAGTACTTC

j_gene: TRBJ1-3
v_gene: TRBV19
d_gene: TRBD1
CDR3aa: CASSSRGQGRLSGNTIYF
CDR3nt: TGTGCCAGTAGTTCACGTGGACAGGGCCGACTCTCTGGAAACACCATATATTTT

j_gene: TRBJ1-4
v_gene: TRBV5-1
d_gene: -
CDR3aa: CASSLAGGADEKLFF
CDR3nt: TGCGCCAGCAGCTTAGCGGGGGGAGCGGATGAAAAACTGTTTTTT

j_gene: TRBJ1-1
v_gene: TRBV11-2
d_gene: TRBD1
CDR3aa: CASSPTLQGDVSTEAFF
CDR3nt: TGTGCCAGCAGCCCCACTCTACAGGGGGACGTTAGCACTGAAGCTTTCTTT

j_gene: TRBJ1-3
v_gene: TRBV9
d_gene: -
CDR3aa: CASSVGSGNTIYF
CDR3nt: TGTGCCAGCAGCGTAGGGAGTGGAAACACCATATATTTT

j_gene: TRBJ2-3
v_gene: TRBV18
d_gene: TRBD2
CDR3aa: CASSPLPSGRLGTDTQYF
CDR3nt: TGTGCCAGCTCACCATTGCCTAGCGGGAGGCTCGGCACAGATACGCAGTATTTT

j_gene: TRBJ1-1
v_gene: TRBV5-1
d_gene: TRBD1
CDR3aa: CASTQGAEAFF
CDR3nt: TGCGCCAGCACCCAGGGGGCTGAAGCTTTCTTT

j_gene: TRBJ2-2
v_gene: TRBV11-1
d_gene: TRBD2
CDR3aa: CASSRDGGTSGRLSGELFF
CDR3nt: TGTGCCAGCAGCCGCGACGGAGGGACTAGCGGGAGGCTCTCCGGGGAGCTGTTTTTT